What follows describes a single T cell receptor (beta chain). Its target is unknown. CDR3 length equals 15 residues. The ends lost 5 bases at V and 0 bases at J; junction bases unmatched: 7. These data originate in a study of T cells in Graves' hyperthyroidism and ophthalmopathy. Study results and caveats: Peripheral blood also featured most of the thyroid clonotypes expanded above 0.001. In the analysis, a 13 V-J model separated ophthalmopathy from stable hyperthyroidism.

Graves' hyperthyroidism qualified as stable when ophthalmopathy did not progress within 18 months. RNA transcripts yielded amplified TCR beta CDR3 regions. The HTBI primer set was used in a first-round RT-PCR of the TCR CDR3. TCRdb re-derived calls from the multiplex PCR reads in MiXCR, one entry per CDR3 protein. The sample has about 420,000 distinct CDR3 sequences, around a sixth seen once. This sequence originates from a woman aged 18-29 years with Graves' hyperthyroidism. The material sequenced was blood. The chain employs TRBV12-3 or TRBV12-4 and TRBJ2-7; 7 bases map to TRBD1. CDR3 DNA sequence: TGTGCCAGCAGTCTAGGACAGGCCCACTCCTACGAGCAGTACTTC. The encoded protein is CASSLGQAHSYEQYF.